This is a list of T cell receptor beta chains from one sample in a study of early T cells in non-severe SARS-CoV-2 infection. TCRdb called the 5' RACE reads again in MiXCR, with one record for every CDR3 protein. The sample gives tens of thousands of distinct CDR3 sequences, 9.5% to 15% of which show up once; around 16% is in the top ten. The input for sequencing was whole blood, taken at baseline. The source of these receptors is an adult who was a healthcare worker with PCR-confirmed SARS-CoV-2 infection or an uninfected control (not recorded which). The donor label of this sample is uncertain. Both conserved end residues are part of each CDR3. The order of the fields is D gene, V gene, clone size, J gene, CDR3 protein, CDR3 DNA. D genes are given only for firm matches. Rows may omit the clone size; those that give it use once, few, many or a size class.

D: TRBD2; V: TRBV4-2; size: many; J: TRBJ2-7; CDR3: CASSQDHSLGGVRYEQYF; DNA: TGTGCCAGCAGCCAAGATCACTCTCTCGGGGGGGTAAGGTACGAGCAGTACTTC
D: -; V: TRBV25-1; size: few; J: TRBJ2-1; CDR3: CASKRGGYNEQFF; DNA: TGTGCCAGCAAACGGGGTGGTTACAATGAGCAGTTCTTC
D: -; V: TRBV5-1; size: many; J: TRBJ1-5; CDR3: CASSSDGQPNQPQHF; DNA: TGCGCCAGCAGCTCAGACGGACAGCCCAATCAGCCCCAGCATTTT
D: -; V: TRBV7-6; size: -; J: TRBJ2-5; CDR3: CASSPRPGSKKETQYF; DNA: TGTGCCAGCAGCCCACGGCCCGGGAGCAAGAAAGAGACCCAGTACTTC
D: TRBD2; V: TRBV7-2; size: many; J: TRBJ2-7; CDR3: CASSRSAGAYEQYF; DNA: TGTGCCAGCAGCCGCTCAGCGGGAGCCTACGAGCAGTACTTC
D: -; V: TRBV29-1; size: few; J: TRBJ1-3; CDR3: CSVEDRSRGNTIYF; DNA: TGCAGCGTTGAAGATCGGTCCAGGGGAAACACCATATATTTT
D: TRBD2; V: TRBV7-9; size: -; J: TRBJ2-1; CDR3: CASSPRMGGSYNEQFF; DNA: TGTGCCAGCAGCCCCCGGATGGGCGGGAGCTACAATGAGCAGTTCTTC
D: -; V: TRBV7-2; size: many; J: TRBJ2-7; CDR3: CASSPGGPREQYF; DNA: TGTGCCAGCAGCCCTGGGGGGCCCCGCGAGCAGTACTTC
D: TRBD1; V: TRBV11-3; size: -; J: TRBJ2-5; CDR3: CASSPGTGQETQYF; DNA: TGTGCCAGCAGCCCCGGGACAGGACAAGAGACCCAGTACTTC
D: -; V: TRBV2; size: few; J: TRBJ2-1; CDR3: CASNREVENEQFF; DNA: TGTGCCAGCAACAGGGAGGTGGAGAATGAGCAGTTCTTC
D: -; V: TRBV14; size: many; J: TRBJ2-1; CDR3: CASSLQAYNEQFF; DNA: TGTGCCAGCAGCCTACAGGCCTACAATGAGCAGTTCTTC
D: -; V: TRBV12-3/TRBV12-4; size: -; J: TRBJ2-3; CDR3: CASSLGGLNTQYF; DNA: TGTGCCAGCAGTTTAGGGGGCCTGAATACGCAGTATTTT
D: -; V: TRBV28; size: -; J: TRBJ2-2; CDR3: CASGGRTGELFF; DNA: TGTGCCAGCGGGGGCCGAACCGGGGAGCTGTTTTTT
D: -; V: TRBV20-1; size: few; J: TRBJ2-4; CDR3: CSASDRIAKNIQYF; DNA: TGCAGTGCTAGTGACAGGATAGCCAAAAACATTCAGTACTTC
D: -; V: TRBV7-2; size: -; J: TRBJ2-5; CDR3: CASRRRGLGAETQYF; DNA: TGTGCCAGCAGGCGCCGGGGCCTAGGGGCAGAGACCCAGTACTTC
D: TRBD1; V: TRBV7-9; size: few; J: TRBJ2-1; CDR3: CASSLKGQRDDNEQFF; DNA: TGTGCCAGCAGCTTAAAGGGACAGAGGGATGACAATGAGCAGTTCTTC
D: -; V: TRBV4-2; size: -; J: TRBJ1-6; CDR3: CASSQERESNSPLHF; DNA: TGTGCCAGCAGCCAAGAACGGGAGAGTAATTCACCCCTCCACTTT
D: -; V: TRBV7-3; size: -; J: TRBJ2-1; CDR3: CASSLSRREQFF; DNA: TGTGCCAGCAGCCTTTCCCGCCGTGAGCAGTTCTTC
D: TRBD2; V: TRBV24-1; size: few; J: TRBJ2-7; CDR3: CATSDSGLAGGFFSYEQYF; DNA: TGTGCCACCAGTGATTCGGGACTAGCGGGGGGATTCTTCTCCTACGAGCAGTACTTC
D: -; V: TRBV7-9; size: few; J: TRBJ1-1; CDR3: CASSLHRAEAFF; DNA: TGTGCCAGCAGCTTACACAGGGCTGAAGCTTTCTTT
D: -; V: TRBV29-1; size: -; J: TRBJ2-1; CDR3: CSVVGTLNNNNEQFF; DNA: TGCAGCGTTGTGGGGACCCTCAACAACAACAATGAGCAGTTCTTC
D: -; V: TRBV9; size: many; J: TRBJ2-7; CDR3: CASSVGVGGPYEQYF; DNA: TGTGCCAGCAGCGTAGGTGTGGGGGGCCCCTACGAGCAGTACTTC
D: TRBD1; V: TRBV6-6; size: many; J: TRBJ2-7; CDR3: CASSYWQGVSYEQYF; DNA: TGTGCCAGCAGTTATTGGCAGGGGGTCTCCTACGAGCAGTACTTC
D: -; V: TRBV12-5; size: few; J: TRBJ2-7; CDR3: CASGLGLSYEQYF; DNA: TGTGCTAGTGGTTTGGGACTCAGCTACGAGCAGTACTTC
D: -; V: TRBV20-1; size: few; J: TRBJ1-1; CDR3: CSASGGYTEAFF; DNA: TGCAGTGCTAGCGGGGGCTACACTGAAGCTTTCTTT
D: -; V: TRBV3-1; size: -; J: TRBJ2-1; CDR3: CASSHTHEQFF; DNA: TGTGCCAGCAGCCATACGCATGAGCAGTTCTTC
D: TRBD1; V: TRBV7-9; size: -; J: TRBJ1-1; CDR3: CASSIGQGITEAFF; DNA: TGTGCCAGCAGCATCGGACAGGGTATTACTGAAGCTTTCTTT
D: -; V: TRBV11-3; size: -; J: TRBJ2-7; CDR3: CASSLPRDTSYEQYF; DNA: TGTGCCAGCAGCCTCCCCCGGGACACCTCCTACGAGCAGTACTTC
D: -; V: TRBV27; size: many; J: TRBJ2-7; CDR3: CASSLGGTASYEQYF; DNA: TGTGCCAGCAGTTTAGGCGGGACGGCTTCCTACGAGCAGTACTTC
D: -; V: TRBV24-1; size: -; J: TRBJ2-3; CDR3: CATSVGPLDTQYF; DNA: TGTGCCACCAGTGTCGGACCACTAGATACGCAGTATTTT
D: -; V: TRBV6-2/TRBV6-3; size: many; J: TRBJ1-6; CDR3: CASRGANSPLHF; DNA: TGTGCCAGCAGGGGGGCAAATTCACCCCTCCACTTT
D: -; V: TRBV6-5; size: -; J: TRBJ2-3; CDR3: CASSLGDTDTQYF; DNA: TGTGCCAGCAGCTTGGGAGACACAGATACGCAGTATTTT
D: -; V: TRBV11-2; size: -; J: TRBJ1-1; CDR3: CASSFTRATEAFF; DNA: TGTGCCAGCAGCTTCACCCGAGCCACTGAAGCTTTCTTT
D: -; V: TRBV28; size: many; J: TRBJ1-1; CDR3: CASSLGGMRNTEAFF; DNA: TGTGCCAGCAGTTTAGGTGGAATGAGGAACACTGAAGCTTTCTTT
D: -; V: TRBV5-5; size: -; J: TRBJ2-5; CDR3: CASSPTRPQETQYF; DNA: TGTGCCAGCAGCCCGACTAGACCCCAAGAGACCCAGTACTTC
D: -; V: TRBV5-1; size: -; J: TRBJ2-3; CDR3: CASSLGGAGADTQYF; DNA: TGCGCCAGCAGCTTGGGCGGGGCCGGCGCAGATACGCAGTATTTT
D: TRBD2; V: TRBV12-3/TRBV12-4; size: few; J: TRBJ2-7; CDR3: CASSQERGGSEQYF; DNA: TGTGCCAGCAGCCAAGAGCGGGGGGGCTCCGAGCAGTACTTC
D: -; V: TRBV24-1; size: -; J: TRBJ1-4; CDR3: CATSDSTPNVPRSSEKLFF; DNA: TGTGCCACCAGTGATTCGACGCCCAATGTCCCGCGGAGTAGTGAAAAACTGTTTTTT
D: TRBD2; V: TRBV5-1; size: few; J: TRBJ2-7; CDR3: CASSLAGGALYEQYF; DNA: TGCGCCAGCAGCTTAGCGGGAGGGGCGCTCTACGAGCAGTACTTC
D: -; V: TRBV7-3; size: many; J: TRBJ2-5; CDR3: CASSKNERETQYF; DNA: TGTGCCAGCAGCAAAAACGAACGAGAGACCCAGTACTTC